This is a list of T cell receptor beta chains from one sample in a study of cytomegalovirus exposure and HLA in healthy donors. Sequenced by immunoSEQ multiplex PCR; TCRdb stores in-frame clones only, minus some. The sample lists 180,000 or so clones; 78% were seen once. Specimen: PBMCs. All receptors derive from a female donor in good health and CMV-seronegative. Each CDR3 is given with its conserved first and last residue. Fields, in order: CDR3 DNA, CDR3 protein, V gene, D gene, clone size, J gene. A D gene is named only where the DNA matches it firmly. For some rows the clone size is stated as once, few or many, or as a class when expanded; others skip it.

TGTGCCAGCAGCCAAGTTGGGACTATAAACACAGATACGCAGTATTTT,CASSQVGTINTDTQYF,TRBV14,TRBD2,NA,TRBJ2-3
TGTGCCAGCAGCGCTAGCGGGGGGGCCAGTAATACGCAGTATTTT,CASSASGGASNTQYF,TRBV9,TRBD2,NA,TRBJ2-3
TGCGCCAGCAGCCAAGTGACTAGTGACGTAGGCGAGCAGTACTTC,CASSQVTSDVGEQYF,TRBV4-1,NA,NA,TRBJ2-7
TGTGCCTGGAGTGTAGGGGGAAACAACGAGCAGTTCTTC,CAWSVGGNNEQFF,TRBV30,NA,NA,TRBJ2-1
TGTGCCAGCAGCGCCATAACAGGGGCCACTGAAGCTTTCTTT,CASSAITGATEAFF,TRBV9,TRBD1,NA,TRBJ1-1
TGTGCCAGCAGCCGAATAGGGGAAAACATTCAGTACTTC,CASSRIGENIQYF,TRBV7-2,NA,NA,TRBJ2-4
TGTGCCTGGAGTGTACAGGGGGTCGATTATGGCTACACCTTC,CAWSVQGVDYGYTF,TRBV30,TRBD1,NA,TRBJ1-2
TGTGCCAGCAGGAGGGAACAGGGGGAGACCCAGTACTTC,CASRREQGETQYF,TRBV6-1,TRBD1,once,TRBJ2-5
TGCGCCAGCAGCTCTTCTACAGGGAACACCGGGGAGCTGTTTTTT,CASSSSTGNTGELFF,TRBV5-1,NA,NA,TRBJ2-2
TGTGCCATCAGGGTTGGACAGGGGCAAGAGACCCAGTACTTC,CAIRVGQGQETQYF,TRBV10-3,TRBD1,NA,TRBJ2-5
TGCAGCGCCCGAGGGGGCAGGGGGCTAATCGATGAGCAGTTCTTC,CSARGGRGLIDEQFF,TRBV29-1,TRBD1,NA,TRBJ2-1
TGCAGCGTAGACACAGGGCCCGGTGAAAAACTGTTTTTT,CSVDTGPGEKLFF,TRBV29-1,NA,NA,TRBJ1-4
TGCAGTGCTAGCGGTGACACTGAAGCTTTCTTT,CSASGDTEAFF,TRBV20-1,NA,few,TRBJ1-1
TGTGCCAGTAGTGGCACCCACTCCTACAATGAGCAGTTCTTC,CASSGTHSYNEQFF,TRBV19,NA,NA,TRBJ2-1
TGTGCCAGCAGCTTAGGGCAGTACAATGAGCAGTTCTTC,CASSLGQYNEQFF,TRBV7-3,NA,few,TRBJ2-1
TGTGCCAGCAGCCCCGACGGACAGGGGATACAGCCCCAGCATTTT,CASSPDGQGIQPQHF,TRBV7-9,TRBD1,few,TRBJ1-5
TGCGCCAGCAGTGAGCCGGGACTAGCGGGGGGCGGGGGAGAGACCCAGTACTTC,CASSEPGLAGGGGETQYF,TRBV10-1,TRBD2,NA,TRBJ2-5
TGTGCCTCCGGGGCTGGGGCCAACGTCCTGACTTTC,CASGAGANVLTF,TRBV2,NA,many,TRBJ2-6
TGTGCCAGCAGACTAGCGGGGGGTAATACAGATACGCAGTATTTT,CASRLAGGNTDTQYF,TRBV13,TRBD2,NA,TRBJ2-3
TGTGCCAGCAGACCCTCCCCGGGTAGACGGATGGAGACCCAGTACTTC,CASRPSPGRRMETQYF,TRBV27,NA,NA,TRBJ2-5
TGCGCCAGCAGCCAAGAAGGACTGGATGAGCAGTTCTTC,CASSQEGLDEQFF,TRBV4-1,NA,NA,TRBJ2-1
TGTGCCAGCAGCGGGACTGGACAGGGTCGGACTGAAGCTTTCTTT,CASSGTGQGRTEAFF,TRBV9,TRBD1,NA,TRBJ1-1
TGCGCCAGCAGCCAAGCCCTGAACACCGGGGAGCTGTTTTTT,CASSQALNTGELFF,TRBV4-1,NA,NA,TRBJ2-2
TGTGCCAGCAGCCCCTCCGGAGAGGGCACCTACGAGCAGTACTTC,CASSPSGEGTYEQYF,TRBV6-5,NA,NA,TRBJ2-7
TGCAGCGTGACCCGGGACTACCCTAATGAGCAGTTCTTC,CSVTRDYPNEQFF,TRBV29-1,TRBD2,NA,TRBJ2-1
TGTGCCAGCAGTTACTCGACGGGACAGGGTAACTATGGCTACACCTTC,CASSYSTGQGNYGYTF,TRBV6-5,TRBD1,NA,TRBJ1-2
TGTGCCAGCAGTGAAGCTATGTTGGGGGCCGCTGAAGCTTTCTTT,CASSEAMLGAAEAFF,TRBV2,NA,NA,TRBJ1-1